The 7 T cell receptor beta chains presented below share a single source sample, sequenced in a study of vaccination and CD4 T cells after COVID-19. These TCRs' antigens remain unknown. Sequencing of DNA taken from cultured CD4+ T cells relied on the Oncomine TCR Beta short-read assay. Each CDR3 protein is one row after TCRdb ran MiXCR on the PCR reads. Among around 14,000 distinct CDR3 sequences listed, roughly 60% were seen once. Treatment denoted: approximately nine-day PBMC culture with coronavirus spike peptide pools or control peptides (ViraFEST assay). The source material was CD4+ T cells from blood, cultured in vitro. The receptors derive from a human donor who had recovered from COVID-19.

This clonotype was detected once. This chain joins TRBV6-1 and TRBJ2-1; 10 nucleotides line up with TRBD1. Germline assignment: CDR1 MNHNS and CDR2 SASEGT. With 6 bases clipped from V and 10 bases from J, the junction kept 6 bases outside the gene matches. This CDR3 is 13 amino acids long. The CDR3 reads CASSDRGHDEQFF. CDR3 nucleotide sequence: TGTGCCAGCAGCGACAGGGGGCACGACGAGCAGTTCTTC.

This clonotype was seen only a few times. Possible read error: a much larger clone is one base away. J is TRBJ1-2 and V is TRBV5-4; D not resolved. Per germline, CDR1 SGHNT and CDR2 YYREEE (reference sequence). The CDR3 length is 14 residues. In DNA form, the CDR3 reads TGTACCAGCAGCGCAAAACAGATCCACTATGGCTACACCTTC. Its translation is CTSSAKQIHYGYTF.

The genes are TRBV20-1 and TRBJ2-5; D remains ambiguous. V dropped 5 bases and J dropped 7 bases, with 11 bases sitting between them. CDR1 and CDR2 from the germline V gene are DFQATT and SNEGSKA (reference sequence). The CDR3 totals 11 residues. CDR3 loop: CSAGPKVTQYF. The CDR3 DNA follows: TGCAGTGCTGGGCCGAAAGTGACCCAGTACTTC.

This chain uses TRBV5-1 with TRBJ1-5; 9 nucleotides align to TRBD1. Losses at the gene ends were 4 bases for V and 10 bases for J; bases not matched to a gene: 12. Per the germline V gene, CDR1 is SGHRS and CDR2 is YFSETQ. CDR3 length: 15 residues. The CDR3 nucleotides read TGCGCCAGCAGCCCCGGGACAGGGTTGTATGAACCCCAGCATTTT. Protein: CASSPGTGLYEPQHF.

V is TRBV19 and J is TRBJ2-7, with 7 bases fitting TRBD2. The CDR3 consists of 15 residues. V was pared by 3 bases and J by 5 bases, with 10 bases of the junction left unmatched. Germline loops: CDR1 LNHDA, CDR2 SQIVND (reference sequence). CDR3 sequence: CASSISSGSPHEQYF. CDR3 bases: TGTGCCAGTAGTATTAGTAGCGGGTCCCCACACGAGCAGTACTTC.

The chain couples TRBV28 to TRBJ2-2; TRBD1 agrees at 7 bases. Trimming at V came to 1 base and at J to 10 bases, leaving 15 bases not matched to a gene. The V gene's germline CDR1 is MDHEN and CDR2 SYDVKM. The length of the CDR3 is 17 residues. The CDR3 sequence: CASSLFGRGYSMEELFF. The CDR3 DNA reads TGTGCCAGCAGTTTATTCGGCAGGGGGTACAGCATGGAGGAGCTGTTTTTT.

The V and J genes are TRBV9 and TRBJ2-1; D uncertain. The germline V and J ends were trimmed by 0 bases and 0 bases, with 7 bases remaining between them. The germline V gene encodes CDR1 SGDLS and CDR2 YYNGEE. The CDR3 is 15 amino acids. DNA for the CDR3: TGTGCCAGCAGCGTAGACCCAAGCTCCTACAATGAGCAGTTCTTC. Protein product: CASSVDPSSYNEQFF.